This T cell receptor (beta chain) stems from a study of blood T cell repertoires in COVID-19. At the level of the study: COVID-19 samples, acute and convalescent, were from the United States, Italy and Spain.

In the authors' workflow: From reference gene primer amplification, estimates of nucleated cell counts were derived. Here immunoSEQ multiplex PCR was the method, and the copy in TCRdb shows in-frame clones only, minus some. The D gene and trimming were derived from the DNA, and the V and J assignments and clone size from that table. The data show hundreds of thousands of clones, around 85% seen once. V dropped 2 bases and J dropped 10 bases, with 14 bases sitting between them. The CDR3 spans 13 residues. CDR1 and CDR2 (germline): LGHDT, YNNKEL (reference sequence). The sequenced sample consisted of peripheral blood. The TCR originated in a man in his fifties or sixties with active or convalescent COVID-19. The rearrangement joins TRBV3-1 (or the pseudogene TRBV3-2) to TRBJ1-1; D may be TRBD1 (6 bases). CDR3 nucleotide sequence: TGTGCCAGCAGCCAACAAGGGGCGGGGGCAGCTTTCTTT. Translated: CASSQQGAGAAFF.